This T cell receptor beta chain was recovered during a study of human T cells and chemical hapten exposure. About the research overall: In the sensitization step, 2% DPC was placed on 2 cm by 2 cm of upper inner arm skin. Patients, a majority of them female, were diagnosed with alopecia areata, totalis or universalis.

Study conclusions and caveats: TCRs whose frequency exceeded 1 in 1000 remained the same following DPC sensitization. Donors' alopecia may make their immune response differ from healthy people's.

The time point: patch test 1, 2 weeks after DPC sensitization. Treatment described: therapeutic diphenylcyclopropenone sensitization with weekly scalp DPC. V gave up 0 bases and J gave up 9 bases, with 10 bases separating them. The germline V gene has CDR1 ENHRY and CDR2 SYGVKD. This CDR3 has 13 amino acids. The sample holds many counts of this clonotype. Its matching antigen is unknown. TCRdb ran MiXCR on the RACE reads and lists one entry per CDR3 protein. The data contain approximately 340,000 distinct CDR3 sequences, approximately 6.9% of them singletons. The V call is TRBV10-3, the J call TRBJ2-3; no clear D. The specimen comprised whole blood, sampled in connection with sensitization to the hapten diphenylcyclopropenone (DPC). The TCR was taken from a woman aged 18 to 35 with alopecia areata. Some clones in this sample may be carry-over from other donors' samples. In DNA form, the CDR3 reads TGTGCCATCAGTGAGTCGCTCCAGCCGACGCAGTATTTT. Translating it yields CAISESLQPTQYF.